This TCR beta chain was found in a study of vaccination and CD4 T cells after COVID-19. As for the study in general: Stimulation of the cells used overlapping spike peptide pools from SARS-CoV-2 and from the common cold coronaviruses HCoV-NL63, HCoV-OC43 and HCoV-229E.

The treatment here: approximately nine-day PBMC culture with coronavirus spike peptide pools or control peptides (ViraFEST assay). An unexposed donor provided the CD4+ T cells, which were collected before the COVID-19 pandemic (2011-2018). It was with 10 IU/ml IL-2 and around 10 ug/ml peptide pools that roughly 2 million PBMCs per well were cultured. This clonotype was seen only a few times. Its matching antigen is unknown. The Oncomine TCR Beta short-read assay sequenced DNA from cultured CD4+ T cells. Cultured CD4+ T cells were the source of extracted genomic DNA. TCRdb reanalysed the PCR reads using MiXCR and keeps one entry per CDR3 protein. This sample yields around 9,000 distinct CDR3 sequences, of which 30% to 35% are seen a single time; under 25% belongs to the top ten. This TCR was sampled from a human donor in good health. Material for sequencing was CD4+ T cells from blood, cultured in vitro.

The CDR3 region is CASSPGLLDPHTEAFF. Written as DNA, the CDR3 is TGCGCCAGCAGCCCGGGCCTACTAGATCCCCACACTGAAGCTTTCTTT. This chain joins TRBV4-3 and TRBJ1-1; no reliable D call. Per the germline V gene, CDR1 is LGHNA and CDR2 is YSLEER. The CDR3 has 16 amino acids. Trimming left V 4 bases short and J 3 bases short, with 18 bases between.